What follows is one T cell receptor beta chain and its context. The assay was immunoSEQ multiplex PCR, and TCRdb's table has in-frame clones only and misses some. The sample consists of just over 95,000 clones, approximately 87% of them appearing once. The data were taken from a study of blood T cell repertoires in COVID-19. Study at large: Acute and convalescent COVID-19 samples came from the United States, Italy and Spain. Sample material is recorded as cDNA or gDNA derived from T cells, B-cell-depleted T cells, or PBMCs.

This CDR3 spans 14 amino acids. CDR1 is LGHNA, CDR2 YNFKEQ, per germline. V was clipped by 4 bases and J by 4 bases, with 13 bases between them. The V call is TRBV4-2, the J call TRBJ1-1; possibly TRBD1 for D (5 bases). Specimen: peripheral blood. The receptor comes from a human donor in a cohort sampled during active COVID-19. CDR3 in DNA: TGTGCCAGCAGCCCAGTAGGGGATGGCACTGAAGCTTTCTTT. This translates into CASSPVGDGTEAFF.